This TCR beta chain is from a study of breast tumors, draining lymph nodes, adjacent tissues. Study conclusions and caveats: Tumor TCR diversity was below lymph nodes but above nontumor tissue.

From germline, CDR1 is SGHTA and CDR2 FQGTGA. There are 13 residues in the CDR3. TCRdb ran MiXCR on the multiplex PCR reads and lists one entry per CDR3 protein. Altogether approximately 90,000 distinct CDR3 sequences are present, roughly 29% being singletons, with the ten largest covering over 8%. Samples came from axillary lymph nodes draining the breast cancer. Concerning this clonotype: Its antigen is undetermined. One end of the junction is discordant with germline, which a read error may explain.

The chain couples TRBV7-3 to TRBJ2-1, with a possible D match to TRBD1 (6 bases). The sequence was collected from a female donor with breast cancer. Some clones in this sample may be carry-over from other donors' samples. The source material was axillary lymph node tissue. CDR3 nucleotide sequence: TGCGCCAGCAGTTCGGGACGGGACAATGAGCAGCTCTTC. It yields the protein CASSSGRDNEQLF.